These 30 T cell receptor beta chains were sequenced from one sample in a study of Ad26.COV2.S vaccination and SARS-CoV-2 variants. The repertoire was sequenced with immunoSEQ multiplex PCR; TCRdb's copy has only in-frame clones and lacks some. There are 45,000 or so clones in the sample; approximately 80% occur only once, and approximately 51% lies in the top ten. Sequencing used peripheral blood, obtained after recovery from COVID-19. The receptors here all came from a human donor who had recovered from COVID-19.

The rearrangement joins TRBV10-3 to TRBJ2-3; D unclear. Germline-derived CDR1 and CDR2 are ENHRY and SYGVKD. This CDR3 is built from 16 residues. V was cut by 3 bases and J by 0 bases, with 13 bases left in between. The CDR3 sequence: CAISDTDTSSTDTQYF. CDR3 sequence (DNA): TGTGCCATCAGTGATACAGACACGTCAAGCACAGATACGCAGTATTTT.

This clone was seen repeatedly, ten times or more. CDR3 region: CASSEEIRDRAHF. The CDR3 coding sequence is TGTGCCAGCAGTGAAGAAATCAGGGACAGGGCCCACTTT. The chain joins TRBV2 to TRBJ1-6; 9 bases fit TRBD1. V lost 1 base and J lost 18; bases outside the gene matches: 7. The CDR3 consists of 13 residues. The germline V gene encodes CDR1 SNHLY and CDR2 FYNNEI.

Comments on this clone: The DNA is omitted, as the CDR3 cannot be located on it reliably, and the CDR3 follows TCRdb's listing. The J gene is TRBJ2-2, the V gene TRBV20-1; the tabulated D call, TRBD2, remains unverified against the DNA. The CDR3 totals 11 residues, both ends included. CDR1 DFQATT and CDR2 SNEGSKA come from the germline V gene (reference sequence). The CDR3 reads CSAYPTGSCFF.

The rearrangement joins TRBV2 to TRBJ1-1; 7 bases align to TRBD1. The junction had 2 bases not matched to a gene; V was cut back by 5 bases and J by 2 bases. Looked up from germline, CDR1 is SNHLY and CDR2 is FYNNEI. This CDR3 spans 13 amino acids. This CDR3 reads CASSRQGNTEAFF. CDR3 sequence (DNA): TGTGCCAGCAGTCGACAGGGCAACACTGAAGCTTTCTTT.

The rearrangement uses TRBV7-2 and TRBJ2-7; 12 nucleotides align to TRBD1. From germline, CDR1 is SGHTA and CDR2 FQGNSA. The ends lost 5 bases at V and 4 bases at J; junction bases unmatched: 3. The CDR3 totals 14 residues. The CDR3 sequence: CASSRDRGLYEQYF. For the CDR3, the DNA is TGTGCCAGCAGCCGGGACAGGGGGCTTTACGAGCAGTACTTC.

The chain is built from TRBV6-5 and TRBJ1-2, with 10 bases matching TRBD1. This CDR3 contains 13 residues. CDR1 is MNHEY and CDR2 is SVGAGI in the germline V gene. The J segment lost 10 bases and the V segment lost 1 base, leaving 3 bases of the junction unmatched. The CDR3 loop is CASSYLGQGNYTF. Here the CDR3 DNA reads TGTGCCAGCAGTTACTTGGGACAGGGGAACTACACCTTC.

This clone was counted only a few times. This chain links TRBV5-4 with TRBJ2-2; TRBD1 matches 7 bases. Germline assignment: CDR1 SGHNT and CDR2 YYREEE (reference sequence). V lost 8 bases to trimming and J lost 2 bases; unmatched junction nucleotides: 9. The CDR3 runs to 15 residues. The CDR3 DNA follows: TGTGCCAGTAAACCAGGGACAGCCAACACCGGGGAGCTGTTTTTT. Its protein product is CASKPGTANTGELFF.

Here the CDR3 DNA reads TGTGCCAGCAGTTTGGGGCAGCCCCATCAGCCCCAGCATTTT. Amino acid sequence: CASSLGQPHQPQHF. V gene TRBV27 combines with J gene TRBJ1-5; tentatively, D is TRBD1 (5 bases). This CDR3 is 14 amino acids long. The germline V and J ends were trimmed by 3 bases and 5 bases, with 11 bases remaining between them. Germline V gives CDR1 MNHEY, CDR2 SMNVEV (reference sequence).

The chain uses TRBV5-1 and TRBJ1-3; 10 nucleotides line up with TRBD1. The CDR3 is made up of 15 amino acids. The V gene's germline CDR1 is SGHRS and CDR2 YFSETQ. V lost 4 bases, J lost 2 bases, and 3 bases stayed unmatched. The CDR3 DNA follows: TGCGCCAGCAGCCTAGGACAGGGGGCTGGAAACACCATATATTTT. Protein: CASSLGQGAGNTIYF.

V usage is TRBV5-4 and J usage is TRBJ1-2; D unresolved. The V gene's germline CDR1 is SGHNT and CDR2 YYREEE (reference sequence). The V end lost 0 bases, the J end lost 6 bases, and 9 bases lay between the germline ends. The CDR3 runs to 13 residues. The CDR3 spells CASSLVAADGYTF. The CDR3, as DNA: TGTGCCAGCAGCTTGGTGGCGGCAGATGGCTACACCTTC.

The genes are TRBV7-2 and TRBJ2-5, with a possible D match to TRBD2 (6 bases). Germline V gives CDR1 SGHTA, CDR2 FQGNSA. The CDR3 extends over 16 amino acids. V was trimmed by 4 bases and J by 4 bases, leaving 19 bases between them. The CDR3 reads CASSSPLGGKRETQYF. The CDR3 coding sequence is TGTGCCAGCAGCTCCCCCTTAGGCGGGAAACGAGAGACCCAGTACTTC.

The chain joins TRBV5-1 to TRBJ2-3; 12 nucleotides line up with TRBD2. Germline V CDR1 and CDR2: SGHRS, YFSETQ. J was trimmed by 1 base and V by 1 base; bases with no gene match: 1. The CDR3 totals 16 residues. The chain's CDR3 is CASSLWTSGGTDTQYF. CDR3 nucleotides: TGCGCCAGCAGCTTGTGGACTAGCGGGGGCACAGATACGCAGTATTTT.

The gene calls are TRBV5-1 and TRBJ1-1; TRBD1 matches 7 bases. Germline CDR1 and CDR2: SGHRS and YFSETQ. CDR3 length equals 13 residues. V was clipped by 4 bases and J by 5 bases; unmatched bases: 5. CDR3 DNA sequence: TGCGCCAGCAGCGTGACAGGGAGGACTGAAGCTTTCTTT. Translating gives CASSVTGRTEAFF.

This CDR3 is CASSFSGIPHYGYTF. CDR3 nucleotide sequence: TGTGCCAGCAGTTTCTCAGGGATTCCCCACTATGGCTACACCTTC. V usage is TRBV6-5 and J usage is TRBJ1-2; possible D gene TRBD1, 5 bases. Trimming stripped 4 bases from V and 3 bases from J, with 15 bases between. Germline lookup yields CDR1 MNHEY and CDR2 SVGAGI. CDR3 size: 15 residues.

The CDR3 reads CASSPGDRVGTEAFF. The CDR3 coding sequence is TGTGCCAGCAGCCCTGGGGACAGGGTTGGTACTGAAGCTTTCTTT. V gene TRBV5-6 combines with J gene TRBJ1-1, with 9 bases identical to TRBD1. With V trimmed by 4 bases and J by 5 bases, 9 bases remained unmatched. The CDR3 extends over 15 amino acids. The germline V gene encodes CDR1 SGHDT and CDR2 YYEEEE.

The rearrangement uses TRBV24-1 and TRBJ2-5; D could derive from TRBD1 or TRBD2 (5 bases each). CDR1 and CDR2 from the germline V gene are KGHDR and SFDVKD. Trimming stripped 5 bases from V and 4 bases from J, with 7 bases between. The CDR3 spans 12 residues. The CDR3 spells CATSVRGETQYF. The CDR3 bases are TGTGCCACCAGTGTGAGGGGAGAGACCCAGTACTTC.

This clone appeared a few times. This chain joins TRBV30 and TRBJ2-7; no reliable D call. The CDR3 runs 13 residues. CDR1 is GTSNPN, CDR2 SVGIG, per germline (reference sequence). V was shortened by 1 base and J by 2 bases, with 9 bases between the two germline ends. CDR3 in amino acids: CAWSGVGTYEQYF. The DNA of the CDR3 is TGTGCCTGGAGTGGAGTGGGGACCTACGAGCAGTACTTC. The complete variable domain, with remaining parts taken from reference TRBV30 and TRBJ2-7, reads SQTIHQWPATLVQPVGSPLSLECTVEGTSNPNLYWYRQAAGRGLQLLFYSVGIGQISSEVPQNLSASRPQDRQFILSSKKLLLSDSGFYLCAWSGVGTYEQYFGPGTRLTVT.

This chain links TRBV24-1 with TRBJ2-1; D remains unclear. The V and J ends lost 7 bases and 7 bases respectively, with 10 bases between them. From germline, CDR1 is KGHDR and CDR2 SFDVKD. This CDR3 has 12 residues. The CDR3 protein is CATSRTLNEQFF. The DNA of the CDR3 is TGTGCCACCAGCCGCACTTTGAATGAGCAGTTCTTC.

The chain recombines TRBV19 with TRBJ2-3; no clear D gene. Trimming pared 10 bases from V and 0 bases from J, leaving 11 bases between. CDR3 length: 13 residues. Germline V gives CDR1 LNHDA, CDR2 SQIVND (reference sequence). The CDR3 sequence is CATRWQSTDTQYF. The CDR3 coding sequence is TGTGCCACCAGGTGGCAAAGCACAGATACGCAGTATTTT.

J is TRBJ2-1 and V is TRBV7-8; TRBD1 matches at 7 bases. This CDR3 comprises 13 residues. V shed 5 bases, J shed 6 bases, and the junction held 4 bases outside the gene matches. CDR1 and CDR2 (germline): SGHVS, FQNEAQ. Here the CDR3 reads CASSRNRGNEQFF. CDR3 sequence (DNA): TGTGCCAGCAGCCGTAACAGGGGCAATGAGCAGTTCTTC.

The V gene is TRBV19, the J gene TRBJ1-2; D gene unclear. Trimming left V 3 bases short and J 4 bases short, with 9 bases between. The CDR3 is 13 residues long. Germline CDR1 and CDR2: LNHDA and SQIVND (reference sequence). The CDR3 coding sequence is TGTGCCAGTAGTATGGCGCGGATCTATGGCTACACCTTC. Its translation is CASSMARIYGYTF. The full variable domain, its missing parts supplied by reference TRBV19 and TRBJ1-2, is DGGITQSPKYLFRKEGQNVTLSCEQNLNHDAMYWYRQDPGQGLRLIYYSQIVNDFQKGDIAEGYSVSREKKESFPLTVTSAQKNPTAFYLCASSMARIYGYTFGSGTRLTVV.

The CDR3 region is CATSREAQETQYF. The CDR3 nucleotides read TGTGCCACCAGCAGAGAGGCTCAAGAGACCCAGTACTTC. V gene TRBV15 combines with J gene TRBJ2-5; D is uncertain. Germline V gene data show CDR1 as LNHNV and CDR2 as YYDKDF (reference sequence). V lost 0 bases, J lost 2 bases, and 4 bases lay in between. There are 13 residues in the CDR3. Based on the CDR3 plus reference TRBV15 and TRBJ2-5, the full variable domain is DAMVIQNPRYQVTQFGKPVTLSCSQTLNHNVMYWYQQKSSQAPKLLFHYYDKDFNNEADTPDNFQSRRPNTSFCFLDIRSPGLGDTAMYLCATSREAQETQYFGPGTRLLVL.

This chain connects TRBV7-2 to TRBJ2-2; D gene uncertain. The CDR3 loop spans 13 amino acids. Trimming took 0 bases from V and 6 from J, leaving 5 bases between them. The germline V gene has CDR1 SGHTA and CDR2 FQGNSA. The CDR3 protein is CASSLAGAGELFF. The CDR3 DNA follows: TGTGCCAGCAGCTTAGCTGGGGCCGGGGAGCTGTTTTTT.

This chain links TRBV7-6 with TRBJ2-1; D may correspond to TRBD1 or TRBD2 (5 bases each). Trimming removed 5 bases from V and 2 bases from J, with 19 bases in between. In germline, CDR1 is SGHVS, CDR2 FNYEAQ. The CDR3 extends over 17 amino acids. CDR3 protein: CASSPGLSGLAYNEQFF. The CDR3 nucleotides read TGTGCCAGCAGCCCTGGCCTCTCGGGGCTAGCCTACAATGAGCAGTTCTTC. Full variable domain (remainder filled in from reference TRBV7-6 and TRBJ2-1): GAGVSQSPRYKVTKRGQDVALRCDPISGHVSLYWYRQALGQGPEFLTYFNYEAQQDKSGLPNDRFSAERPEGSISTLTIQRTEQRDSAMYRCASSPGLSGLAYNEQFFGPGTRLTVL.

CDR3 sequence: CASRTTGAGNTIYF. The DNA of the CDR3 is TGTGCCAGCAGAACGACAGGGGCGGGAAACACCATATATTTT. The chain joins TRBV28 to TRBJ1-3; 8 nucleotides align to TRBD1. The trim removed 6 bases at V and 4 bases at J, leaving 5 bases unmatched. The CDR3 totals 14 residues. The germline V gene encodes CDR1 MDHEN and CDR2 SYDVKM.

This clone was recorded a few times. The chain employs TRBV21-1 and TRBJ1-5; the listed D gene, TRBD1, was not tested against the DNA. TRBV21-1 is a pseudogene locus. The CDR3 has 15 amino acids. The CDR3 sequence: CASSNKTGPNQPQHF. The DNA of the CDR3 is TGTGCCAGCAGCAACAAGACAGGACCCAATCAGCCCCAGCATTTT.

This chain uses TRBV5-8 with TRBJ2-7, with a weak D call TRBD2 (6 bases). In germline, CDR1 is SGHTS, CDR2 YDEGEE. There are 15 residues in the CDR3. Trimming took off 6 bases at V and 2 bases at J, with 18 bases between the two ends. This CDR3 reads CASNILTGGTYEQYF. CDR3 in DNA: TGTGCCAGCAACATCCTAACCGGCGGGACCTACGAGCAGTACTTC.

This clone has a single count. The rearrangement uses TRBV7-2 and TRBJ2-1; TRBD2 aligns across 8 bases. The germline V gene has CDR1 SGHTA and CDR2 FQGNSA. V was clipped by 3 bases and J by 7 bases; unmatched bases: 8. The CDR3 is made up of 15 amino acids. The CDR3 DNA reads as TGTGCCAGCAGCTTTCGCGCGGGAGGAGAGAATGAGCAGTTCTTC. Amino acid sequence: CASSFRAGGENEQFF.

J is TRBJ2-1 and V is TRBV12-1; the listed D gene, TRBD2, was not tested against the DNA. TRBV12-1 is reported as a pseudogene. This CDR3 region has 16 residues. CDR3 region: CASSPSGAGPYNEQFF. As DNA, the CDR3 is TGTGCCAGCAGCCCCTCCGGAGCGGGGCCTTACAATGAGCAGTTCTTC.

The sample holds a few counts of this clone. V is TRBV18 and J is TRBJ1-4; D uncertain. The V end was cut by 4 bases, the J end by 8 bases, with 11 bases between. This CDR3 spans 13 amino acids. Germline V CDR1 and CDR2: KGHSH, LQKENI. DNA of the CDR3: TGTGCCAGCTCACAGAGGAGATGGGAAAAACTGTTTTTT. As protein: CASSQRRWEKLFF.